The 10 T cell receptor beta chains listed next were all sequenced from one sample in a study of shared clonotypes between healthy human individuals. Using immunoSEQ multiplex PCR, the repertoire was profiled, and TCRdb retains in-frame clones only, with some absent. The top ten clones hold roughly 0.13% of a sample with 2 million to 2.5 million clones, more than 90% of them seen once. Material: naive CD4+ T cells sorted from blood. Subset meaning: CD45RA+ positively selected. These receptor sequences come from a man between 18 and 35 years old in good health.

CDR3: CATSTGGPYEQYF. The CDR3 nucleotides are TGTGCCACCTCGACAGGGGGGCCGTACGAGCAGTACTTC. The chain carries TRBV19 and TRBJ2-7, with TRBD1 identical over 9 bases. CDR3 length: 13 residues. Unmatched junction bases numbered 8, after V lost 10 bases and J lost 4 bases. Germline V gene data show CDR1 as LNHDA and CDR2 as SQIVND (reference sequence).

The chain joins TRBV27 to TRBJ1-4; 9 bases are a match to TRBD1. J was trimmed by 10 bases and V by 4 bases; bases with no gene match: 7. From germline, CDR1 is MNHEY and CDR2 SMNVEV (reference sequence). The CDR3 loop spans 14 amino acids. The DNA of the CDR3 is TGTGCCAGCAGTTCCGGGACAGGGACGCGAAAACTGTTTTTT. Its translation is CASSSGTGTRKLFF. Drawing the rest from reference TRBV27 and TRBJ1-4, the complete variable domain is EAQVTQNPRYLITVTGKKLTVTCSQNMNHEYMSWYRQDPGLGLRQIYYSMNVEVTDKGDVPEGYKVSRKEKRNFPLILESPSPNQTSLYFCASSSGTGTRKLFFGSGTQLSVL.

J is TRBJ1-2 and V is TRBV5-1, with unresolved D. The length of the CDR3 is 13 residues. Trimming pared 6 bases from V and 3 bases from J, leaving 12 bases between. Germline V gene data show CDR1 as SGHRS and CDR2 as YFSETQ. The CDR3 nucleotides are TGCGCCAGCACGGAGGGAGTCGACTATGGCTACACCTTC. This codes for CASTEGVDYGYTF.

The rearrangement joins TRBV18 to TRBJ2-2; 8 bases line up with TRBD2. Germline-derived CDR1 and CDR2 are KGHSH and LQKENI. Trimming at V came to 0 bases and at J to 0 bases, leaving 9 bases not matched to a gene. This CDR3 region has 19 residues. The CDR3 protein is CASSPPGARGATNTGELFF. CDR3 DNA sequence: TGTGCCAGCTCACCACCTGGTGCGCGGGGGGCGACGAACACCGGGGAGCTGTTTTTT.

This rearrangement joins TRBV6-4 to TRBJ1-2; maybe TRBD1 (6 bases). V dropped 8 bases and J dropped 8 bases, with 24 bases sitting between them. The CDR3 spans 15 residues. Germline CDR1 is MRHNA and CDR2 is SNTAGT. The CDR3 sequence: CASPPGGQPVRGYTF. The CDR3 DNA sequence: TGTGCCAGCCCGCCGGGGGGACAACCTGTTAGAGGCTACACCTTC.

CDR3 in DNA: TGCGCCAGCAGCTTGGAACAGAATTCCTACGAGCAGTACTTC. Its translation: CASSLEQNSYEQYF. V gene TRBV5-1 combines with J gene TRBJ2-7, with D unresolved. Trimming left V 0 bases short and J 1 base short, with 8 bases between. The V gene's germline CDR1 is SGHRS and CDR2 YFSETQ. This CDR3 contains 14 residues.

The rearrangement links TRBV11-2 to TRBJ1-1; TRBD1 might be the D (6 bases). Per the germline V gene, CDR1 is SGHAT and CDR2 is FQNNGV. The CDR3 extends over 16 amino acids. Trimming shortened V by 3 bases and J by 4 bases, and 18 bases separated the two germline ends. CDR3 bases: TGTGCCAGCAGCTTTACCCCGACAGGTCGGGGCACTGAAGCTTTCTTT. Translation gives CASSFTPTGRGTEAFF.

The chain combines TRBV29-1 with TRBJ1-3; D remains unclear. The CDR3 runs to 15 residues. Trimming took 3 bases from V and 0 from J, leaving 12 bases between them. Germline CDR1 reads SQVTM; CDR2 reads ANQGSEA. CDR3 protein: CSVELLSGSGNTIYF. CDR3 sequence (DNA): TGCAGCGTTGAGCTCTTGAGTGGCTCTGGAAACACCATATATTTT.

This chain joins TRBV5-8 and TRBJ2-7; no clear D gene. V gave up 4 bases and J gave up 2 bases, with 10 bases separating them. The CDR3 spans 13 residues. CDR1 is SGHTS and CDR2 is YDEGEE in the germline V gene. This chain's CDR3 is CASSHDVAYEQYF. The DNA of the CDR3 is TGTGCCAGCAGCCACGACGTTGCCTACGAGCAGTACTTC. Full variable domain (outside the CDR3, taken from reference TRBV5-8 and TRBJ2-7): EAGVTQSPTHLIKTRGQQATLRCSPISGHTSVYWYQQALGLGLQFLLWYDEGEERNRGNFPPRFSGRQFPNYSSELNVNALELEDSALYLCASSHDVAYEQYFGPGTRLTVT.

The CDR3 region is CASRAKGTGFNSPLHF. In DNA, the CDR3 is TGTGCCAGCAGAGCCAAAGGGACAGGGTTTAATTCACCCCTCCACTTT. V gene TRBV28 combines with J gene TRBJ1-6; 9 bases fit TRBD1. With V trimmed by 6 bases and J by 6 bases, 9 bases remained unmatched. The length of the CDR3 is 16 residues. Germline V gene sequence: CDR1 MDHEN, CDR2 SYDVKM.